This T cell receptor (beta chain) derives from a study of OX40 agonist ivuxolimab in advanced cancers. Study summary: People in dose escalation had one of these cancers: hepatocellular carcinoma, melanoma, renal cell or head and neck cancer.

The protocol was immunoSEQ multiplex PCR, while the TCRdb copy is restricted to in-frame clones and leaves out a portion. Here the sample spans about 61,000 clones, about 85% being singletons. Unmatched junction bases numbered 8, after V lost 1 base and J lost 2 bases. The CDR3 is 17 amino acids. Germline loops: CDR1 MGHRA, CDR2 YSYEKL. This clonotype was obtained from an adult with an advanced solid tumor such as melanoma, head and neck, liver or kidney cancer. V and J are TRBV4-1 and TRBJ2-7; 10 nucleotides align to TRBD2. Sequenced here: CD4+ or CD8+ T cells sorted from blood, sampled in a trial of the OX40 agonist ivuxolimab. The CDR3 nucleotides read TGCGCCAGCAGCCAAGCTCAACTAGCGGGGCCAACCTACGAGCAGTACTTC. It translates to CASSQAQLAGPTYEQYF.